Shown below are 8 T cell receptor beta chains from a single sample sequenced in a study of Graves' ophthalmopathy and Graves' hyperthyroidism. The sequenced template was RNA, covering the TCR beta CDR3 region. HTBI primers were used in a first-round RT-PCR, which preceded a second-round multiplex PCR. TCRdb processed the multiplex PCR reads anew with MiXCR; each CDR3 protein has one entry. The table records around 660,000 distinct CDR3 sequences, more than 40% of them present only once. Sequencing used peripheral blood. These receptors all come from an adult man with Graves' ophthalmopathy.

On this clonotype: Just one base apart from a much larger clone, this may be a read error. This chain joins TRBV6-5 and TRBJ2-5; D could derive from TRBD1 or TRBD2 (5 bases each). This CDR3 is built from 12 residues. V was cut by 6 bases and J by 7 bases, with 12 bases left in between. The germline gives CDR1 MNHEY, CDR2 SVGAGI. The CDR3 is CASRGPLGTQYF. In DNA form, the CDR3 reads TGTGCCAGCAGGGGACCACTCGGGACCCAGTACTTC.

This chain joins TRBV6-1 and TRBJ1-2, with a possible D match to TRBD1 (5 bases). Germline V gene lookup returns CDR1 MNHNS and CDR2 SASEGT. The CDR3 covers 14 residues. Trimming took off 2 bases at V and 3 bases at J, with 10 bases between the two ends. This CDR3 is CASSERGNHYGYTF. The CDR3 coding sequence is TGTGCCAGCAGTGAACGGGGGAACCACTATGGCTACACCTTC.

This clonotype was seen a few times. The rearrangement uses TRBV5-5 and TRBJ2-7, with unresolved D. Looked up from germline, CDR1 is SGHKS and CDR2 is YYEKEE (reference sequence). The V and J ends lost 2 bases and 5 bases respectively, with 20 bases between them. CDR3 length: 16 amino acids. The CDR3 sequence is CASSFGGLTPEDEQYF. CDR3 sequence (DNA): TGTGCCAGCAGCTTTGGCGGCCTCACACCTGAAGACGAGCAGTACTTC.

This clonotype showed up many times. This chain uses TRBV25-1 with TRBJ1-4, with D hard to call. The CDR3 extends over 15 amino acids. Trimming cost V 4 bases and J 0 bases, with 9 bases left between them. Germline lookup yields CDR1 MGHDK and CDR2 SYGVNS. CDR3 in amino acids: CASSAGITTNEKLFF. CDR3 sequence (DNA): TGTGCCAGCAGTGCTGGGATTACAACTAATGAAAAACTGTTTTTT.

The chain recombines TRBV25-1 with TRBJ2-5, with 10 bases fitting TRBD1. Per germline, CDR1 MGHDK and CDR2 SYGVNS. The trim removed 5 bases at V and 1 base at J, leaving 13 bases unmatched. The CDR3 consists of 18 residues. The DNA for the CDR3 is TGTGCCAGCAGTTACTCGCCCACCGGGACAGGGGTCCAAGAGACCCAGTACTTC. This codes for CASSYSPTGTGVQETQYF.

This clonotype has just a few counts. This chain connects TRBV15 to TRBJ2-3, with unresolved D. The V gene lost 0 bases and the J gene lost 4 bases, with 8 bases spanning the gap. Germline V gene sequence: CDR1 LNHNV, CDR2 YYDKDF (reference sequence). This CDR3 contains 14 residues. The CDR3 protein is CATSRDNAADTQYF. The CDR3 bases are TGTGCCACCAGCAGAGATAATGCGGCAGATACGCAGTATTTT.

This clonotype was detected only a few times. The chain is built from TRBV10-3 and TRBJ1-4, with no clear D. The CDR3 consists of 13 residues. CDR1 is ENHRY and CDR2 is SYGVKD in the germline V gene. Trimming took 4 bases from V and 2 from J, leaving 5 bases between them. CDR3: CAISGSTNEKLFF. The CDR3 DNA is TGTGCCATCAGTGGTTCGACTAATGAAAAACTGTTTTTT.

The gene calls are TRBV12-3 or TRBV12-4 and TRBJ2-2; D is perhaps TRBD1 or TRBD2 (5 bases each). V dropped 5 bases and J dropped 2 bases, with 15 bases sitting between them. CDR3 length: 16 residues. CDR3 protein: CASSEPGPANTGELFF. In DNA form, the CDR3 reads TGTGCCAGCAGTGAACCGGGACCCGCTAACACCGGGGAGCTGTTTTTT.